This T cell receptor beta chain was obtained from a study of OX40 agonist ivuxolimab in advanced cancers. Study-wide findings and caveats: Compared with CD4+, CD8+ T cells on average had more expanded clones.

The V segment lost 5 bases and the J segment 3 bases; nucleotides outside the gene matches: 3. CDR3 size: 15 residues. Germline assignment: CDR1 SGHNT and CDR2 YENEEA. This table comes from immunoSEQ multiplex PCR, and its TCRdb copy is limited to in-frame clones, with some not included. The sample has over 70,000 clones, just under 90% seen once. Details on this clone: Its antigen is as yet unknown.

The sequence was collected from an adult with an advanced solid tumor such as melanoma, head and neck, liver or kidney cancer. The chain links TRBV11-3 to TRBJ2-1, with TRBD1 matching over 11 bases. The source was CD4+ or CD8+ T cells sorted from blood, collected in a trial of the OX40 agonist ivuxolimab. In nucleotides, the CDR3 is TGTGCCAGCAGCCCCGGGACAGGGGGCTACAATGAGCAGTTCTTC. Translation gives CASSPGTGGYNEQFF.